The 31 T cell receptor beta chains below were found in one sample sequenced in a study of T cell repertoires in cytomegalovirus infection. No antigen is known for these receptors. TCRdb independently ran MiXCR on the reads; one entry per CDR3 protein. The data show around 710,000 distinct CDR3 sequences, 25% to 35% seen once. Sequences were derived from cultured CD8+ T cells from PBMCs, sampled from culture after CMV antigen stimulation. The origin of the receptors is a human donor in good health (CMV status not recorded). Some clones in this sample may be carry-over from other donors' samples.

The genes are TRBV4-1 and TRBJ2-7, with 9 bases identical to TRBD1. Per germline, CDR1 MGHRA and CDR2 YSYEKL. With V trimmed by 0 bases and J by 2 bases, 2 bases remained unmatched. This CDR3 contains 15 residues. The CDR3 is CASSQERQGAYEQYF. The CDR3 DNA reads as TGCGCCAGCAGCCAAGAGAGACAGGGGGCCTACGAGCAGTACTTC.

The rearrangement links TRBV6-6 to TRBJ1-2, with D hard to call. The V and J ends lost 4 bases and 8 bases respectively, with 5 bases between them. CDR1 is MNHNY, CDR2 SVGAGI, per germline (reference sequence). This CDR3 comprises 10 residues. The chain's CDR3 is CASSSLGYTF. The CDR3 nucleotides are TGTGCCAGCAGTTCTTTGGGCTACACCTTC.

Only a few counts were recorded for this clonotype. This CDR3 reads CASSQVEGLHEQYF. DNA of the CDR3: TGTGCCAGCAGCCAAGTAGAAGGGCTCCACGAGCAGTACTTC. This chain uses TRBV4-2 with TRBJ2-7; D remains ambiguous. This CDR3 has 14 residues. Trimming left V 1 base short and J 5 bases short, with 12 bases between. Per germline, CDR1 LGHNA and CDR2 YNFKEQ.

This clonotype was seen ten or more times. This chain links TRBV7-8 with TRBJ2-5; no reliable D call. The CDR3 loop spans 15 amino acids. CDR1 is SGHVS, CDR2 FQNEAQ, per germline. V gave up 3 bases and J gave up 1 base, with 12 bases separating them. The CDR3 is CASSFYSDGQETQYF. The DNA for the CDR3 is TGTGCCAGCAGCTTCTATTCGGACGGCCAAGAGACCCAGTACTTC. Based on the CDR3 plus reference TRBV7-8 and TRBJ2-5, the full variable domain is GAGVSQSPRYKVAKRGQDVALRCDPISGHVSLFWYQQALGQGPEFLTYFQNEAQLDKSGLPSDRFFAERPEGSVSTLKIQRTQQEDSAVYLCASSFYSDGQETQYFGPGTRLLVL.

This clonotype was seen a handful of times. The chain employs TRBV15 and TRBJ1-1; 7 bases fit TRBD1. Trimming took 2 bases from V and 0 from J; bases not matched to a gene: 3. Germline V gene data show CDR1 as LNHNV and CDR2 as YYDKDF (reference sequence). There are 15 residues in the CDR3. DNA for the CDR3: TGTGCCACCAGCAGAAACAGGGGACTGAACACTGAAGCTTTCTTT. Its protein product is CATSRNRGLNTEAFF.

This clonotype was seen a few times. The rearrangement uses TRBV11-2 and TRBJ1-6, with unresolved D. Germline V gene data show CDR1 as SGHAT and CDR2 as FQNNGV. Trimming stripped 2 bases from V and 8 bases from J, with 13 bases between. The CDR3 length is 15 residues. CDR3 in DNA: TGTGCCAGCAGCTTAAAAAGGATCGAGGATTCACCCCTCCACTTT. This translates into CASSLKRIEDSPLHF.

V gene TRBV27 combines with J gene TRBJ1-5; D gene unclear. The germline CDR1 and CDR2 sequences are MNHEY and SMNVEV (reference sequence). The CDR3 is made up of 17 amino acids. Trimming took 7 bases from V and 11 from J, leaving 30 bases between them. The CDR3 DNA sequence: TGTGCCAGCAACTCCCCCCAGAAGGTGACCCCAATCAAGGCCCAGCATTTT. Its protein product is CASNSPQKVTPIKAQHF.

The chain employs TRBV7-2 and TRBJ1-2; D might be TRBD1 (6 bases). From germline, CDR1 is SGHTA and CDR2 FQGNSA. V gave up 3 bases and J gave up 1 base, with 12 bases separating them. The CDR3 consists of 15 residues. Here the CDR3 reads CASSLPGTRNYGYTF. The DNA of the CDR3 is TGTGCCAGCAGCTTGCCCGGGACACGTAACTATGGCTACACCTTC.

This chain uses TRBV27 with TRBJ2-7, with TRBD1 matching 9 bases. The CDR3 spans 18 residues. J gave up 2 bases and V 2 bases, and 13 bases lay outside the gene matches. CDR1 is MNHEY and CDR2 is SMNVEV in the germline V gene (reference sequence). The CDR3, as DNA: TGTGCCAGCAGTTTAGCCCCCTTGGGACAGGGATTTCCCTACGAGCAGTACTTC. Its translation: CASSLAPLGQGFPYEQYF.

The rearrangement uses TRBV24-1 and TRBJ2-2; D gene unclear. Germline CDR1 is KGHDR and CDR2 is SFDVKD. The ends were cut back, 4 bases at V and 3 bases at J, with 11 bases in the middle. The CDR3 totals 15 residues. CDR3 in DNA: TGTGCCACCAGTGACCGAACGGTGGACACCGGGGAGCTGTTTTTT. This codes for CATSDRTVDTGELFF.

In this sample, this clonotype turned up a few times. The chain uses TRBV6-5 and TRBJ2-1; possible D gene TRBD2, 6 bases. Trimming took 5 bases from V and 15 from J, leaving 20 bases between them. This CDR3 has 13 amino acids. From germline, CDR1 is MNHEY and CDR2 SVGAGI. In DNA, the CDR3 is TGTGCCAGCAGTAGCTCGAGGGGAGCGGGTTGGTTCTTC. Amino acid sequence: CASSSSRGAGWFF.

Only a few counts were recorded for this clonotype. The rearrangement links TRBV15 to TRBJ1-5; D perhaps matches TRBD1 (5 bases). Trimming took off 5 bases at V and 0 bases at J, with 17 bases between the two ends. CDR3 length equals 17 residues. The V gene's germline CDR1 is LNHNV and CDR2 YYDKDF (reference sequence). This CDR3 is CATSVGGRKISNQPQHF. The DNA of the CDR3 is TGTGCCACCAGCGTCGGGGGTCGGAAAATTAGCAATCAGCCCCAGCATTTT.

This clonotype occurred many times. The V and J genes are TRBV11-1 and TRBJ2-1, with D unclear. V dropped 5 bases and J dropped 2 bases, with 22 bases sitting between them. The CDR3 is 18 amino acids. The V gene's germline CDR1 is SGHAT and CDR2 FQDESV (reference sequence). The CDR3 loop reads CASSLGESRAVTYNEQFF. The CDR3 DNA reads as TGTGCCAGCAGCCTAGGAGAGAGTAGGGCAGTCACCTACAATGAGCAGTTCTTC.

There are a few counts of this clonotype. V is TRBV6-5 and J is TRBJ1-1; D remains ambiguous. Germline CDR1 is MNHEY and CDR2 is SVGAGI. Trimming left V 8 bases short and J 0 bases short, with 19 bases between. This CDR3 is 16 amino acids long. CDR3 region: CASELTSTGLNTEAFF. In DNA, the CDR3 is TGTGCCAGCGAACTCACCTCTACGGGGTTGAACACTGAAGCTTTCTTT.

The rearrangement links TRBV6-6 to TRBJ2-3, with TRBD2 matching over 8 bases. There are 15 residues in the CDR3. Germline V CDR1 and CDR2: MNHNY, SVGAGI (reference sequence). V lost 6 bases and J lost 0; bases outside the gene matches: 5. The CDR3 reads CASRYTSGSTDTQYF. The DNA of the CDR3 is TGTGCCAGCAGGTACACTAGCGGCAGCACAGATACGCAGTATTTT.

This clonotype was seen a few times. The CDR3 region has the DNA TGTGCCAGCAGTCCCCAGGGAGGTTACAATGAGCAGTTCTTC. Translation: CASSPQGGYNEQFF. V gene TRBV27 combines with J gene TRBJ2-1, with a possible D match to TRBD2 (6 bases). The CDR3 has 14 residues. Looked up from germline, CDR1 is MNHEY and CDR2 is SMNVEV (reference sequence). V was trimmed by 5 bases and J by 4 bases, leaving 12 bases between them.

The rearrangement uses TRBV20-1 and TRBJ2-1; no reliable D call. Trimming pared 6 bases from V and 6 bases from J, leaving 6 bases between. The CDR3 consists of 10 residues. Germline CDR1 and CDR2: DFQATT and SNEGSKA (reference sequence). CDR3 sequence reads: CSAQLNEQFF. CDR3 sequence (DNA): TGCAGTGCGCAGCTCAATGAGCAGTTCTTC.

The V call is TRBV29-1, the J call TRBJ2-6; D is possibly TRBD1 or TRBD2 (5 bases each). There are 16 residues in the CDR3. Trimming removed 3 bases at V and 3 bases at J, with 15 bases between. Germline V gene lookup returns CDR1 SQVTM and CDR2 ANQGSEA. This CDR3 is CSVDSRGRGGANVLTF. The CDR3, as DNA: TGCAGCGTTGATTCCCGGGGACGGGGTGGGGCCAACGTCCTGACTTTC.

The rearrangement joins TRBV5-6 to TRBJ2-3, with 8 bases identical to TRBD2. V was clipped by 4 bases and J by 0 bases; unmatched bases: 10. Germline V gene lookup returns CDR1 SGHDT and CDR2 YYEEEE. CDR3 size: 17 residues. The CDR3 coding sequence is TGTGCCAGCAGCCCAGGGACTAGACTAAGGAGCACAGATACGCAGTATTTT. It translates to CASSPGTRLRSTDTQYF.

The rearrangement joins TRBV6-5 to TRBJ2-1, with 10 bases lining up with TRBD2. The CDR3 is 15 residues long. The germline gives CDR1 MNHEY, CDR2 SVGAGI. V was clipped by 5 bases and J by 6 bases; unmatched bases: 7. The CDR3 reads CASSNSGGPRNEQFF. The DNA for the CDR3 is TGTGCCAGCAGTAATAGCGGGGGGCCCCGCAATGAGCAGTTCTTC.

The chain has TRBV20-1 and TRBJ1-5, with D perhaps TRBD1 (6 bases). CDR1 is DFQATT, CDR2 SNEGSKA, per germline (reference sequence). The CDR3 is 15 residues long. Trimming pared 0 bases from V and 6 bases from J, leaving 15 bases between. DNA of the CDR3: TGCAGTGCTAGAGATAGGCAGGTCAGGGGTCAGCCCCAGCATTTT. The encoded protein is CSARDRQVRGQPQHF.

The rearrangement joins TRBV13 to TRBJ2-5; D is uncertain. The CDR3 has 16 residues. V lost 3 bases, J lost 1 base, and 15 bases lay in between. Germline V gene sequence: CDR1 PRHDT, CDR2 FYEKMQ (reference sequence). The CDR3 loop is CASSFWSRLTQETQYF. The CDR3, as DNA: TGTGCCAGCAGCTTTTGGTCCAGGTTAACCCAAGAGACCCAGTACTTC. Together with reference TRBV13 and TRBJ2-5, the CDR3 gives the full variable domain: AAGVIQSPRHLIKEKRETATLKCYPIPRHDTVYWYQQGPGQDPQFLISFYEKMQSDKGSIPDRFSAQQFSDYHSELNMSSLELGDSALYFCASSFWSRLTQETQYFGPGTRLLVL.

The chain carries TRBV6-5 and TRBJ2-3, with 12 bases fitting TRBD2. Unmatched junction bases numbered 7, after V lost 2 bases and J lost 1 base. In germline, CDR1 is MNHEY, CDR2 SVGAGI. The CDR3 totals 18 residues. CDR3 region: CASSYGLAGGPGTDTQYF. The CDR3 bases are TGTGCCAGCAGTTACGGCCTAGCGGGGGGGCCGGGCACAGATACGCAGTATTTT.

This clonotype appeared once. This chain links TRBV2 with TRBJ1-2; tentatively, D is TRBD1 (6 bases). The CDR3 spans 15 residues. Germline-derived CDR1 and CDR2 are SNHLY and FYNNEI. V was shortened by 2 bases and J by 6 bases, with 16 bases between the two germline ends. This CDR3 reads CASSEPREGGHGYTF. CDR3 nucleotide sequence: TGTGCCAGCAGTGAACCCCGGGAAGGGGGGCATGGCTACACCTTC.

CDR3 bases: TGTGCCAGCAGAGATCCCGGACAGGAAGGCCCCCCTCAGTACTTC. Protein: CASRDPGQEGPPQYF. J is TRBJ2-4 and V is TRBV12-3 or TRBV12-4; 7 bases agree with TRBD1. This CDR3 has 15 amino acids. V was pared by 6 bases and J by 12 bases, with 17 bases of the junction left unmatched.

This clonotype was picked up many times. V and J are TRBV7-9 and TRBJ1-2; no firm D call. Trimming removed 5 bases from V and 2 bases from J, with 27 bases in between. CDR3 length equals 19 residues. Germline lookup yields CDR1 SEHNR and CDR2 FQNEAQ (reference sequence). The CDR3 DNA sequence: TGTGCCAGCAGCCGCCCCTCCTTGTGGAAGGACGGCTCAAACTATGGCTACACCTTC. Its translation is CASSRPSLWKDGSNYGYTF. Based on the CDR3 plus reference TRBV7-9 and TRBJ1-2, the full variable domain is DTGVSQNPRHKITKRGQNVTFRCDPISEHNRLYWYRQTLGQGPEFLTYFQNEAQLEKSRLLSDRFSAERPKGSFSTLEIQRTEQGDSAMYLCASSRPSLWKDGSNYGYTFGSGTRLTVV.

With respect to this clonotype: One junction end disagrees with the germline gene, perhaps due to a read error. The chain uses TRBV6-1 and TRBJ1-5; weak D call: TRBD1 (5 bases). CDR1 MNHNS and CDR2 SASEGT come from the germline V gene. The CDR3 loop spans 12 amino acids. CDR3: CASSDVLTDGVF. CDR3 coding DNA: TGTGCCAGCAGTGACGTCTTGACAGATGGGGTTTTT.

V is TRBV6-5 and J is TRBJ1-6; TRBD1 matches at 7 bases. Germline V gene sequence: CDR1 MNHEY, CDR2 SVGAGI. V lost 2 bases to trimming and J lost 5 bases; unmatched junction nucleotides: 3. This CDR3 has 15 amino acids. The CDR3 spells CASSYRGTDNSPLHF. The CDR3 nucleotides are TGTGCCAGCAGTTACAGGGGGACAGATAATTCACCCCTCCACTTT.

This clonotype was observed at least ten times. This sequence joins TRBV6-1 and TRBJ2-1, with D perhaps TRBD2 (5 bases). Germline-derived CDR1 and CDR2 are MNHNS and SASEGT. Trimming removed 5 bases from V and 0 bases from J, with 14 bases in between. This CDR3 has 16 amino acids. Written as DNA, the CDR3 is TGTGCCAGCAGTCCCCTCGGGGTGAGCTCCTACAATGAGCAGTTCTTC. This sequence encodes CASSPLGVSSYNEQFF.

This clonotype was seen a few times. V usage is TRBV7-3 and J usage is TRBJ2-5; 7 nucleotides match TRBD1. The CDR3 contains 15 residues. Germline lookup yields CDR1 SGHTA and CDR2 FQGTGA. V shed 1 base, J shed 1 base, and the junction held 3 bases outside the gene matches. CDR3 DNA: TGTGCCAGCAGCTTAAGGACAGGCACCCAAGAGACCCAGTACTTC. Protein sequence: CASSLRTGTQETQYF. Full variable domain (rest looked up from reference TRBV7-3 and TRBJ2-5): GAGVSQTPSNKVTEKGKYVELRCDPISGHTALYWYRQSLGQGPEFLIYFQGTGAADDSGLPNDRFFAVRPEGSVSTLKIQRTERGDSAVYLCASSLRTGTQETQYFGPGTRLLVL.

DNA for the CDR3: TGTGCCAGCAGCCGATCGTCGGAGGGAAACACCATATATTTT. Its protein is CASSRSSEGNTIYF. This chain joins TRBV7-9 and TRBJ1-3; unclear D gene. V was cut by 5 bases and J by 4 bases, with 12 bases left in between. The CDR3 is 14 amino acids. Germline V gives CDR1 SEHNR, CDR2 FQNEAQ (reference sequence).